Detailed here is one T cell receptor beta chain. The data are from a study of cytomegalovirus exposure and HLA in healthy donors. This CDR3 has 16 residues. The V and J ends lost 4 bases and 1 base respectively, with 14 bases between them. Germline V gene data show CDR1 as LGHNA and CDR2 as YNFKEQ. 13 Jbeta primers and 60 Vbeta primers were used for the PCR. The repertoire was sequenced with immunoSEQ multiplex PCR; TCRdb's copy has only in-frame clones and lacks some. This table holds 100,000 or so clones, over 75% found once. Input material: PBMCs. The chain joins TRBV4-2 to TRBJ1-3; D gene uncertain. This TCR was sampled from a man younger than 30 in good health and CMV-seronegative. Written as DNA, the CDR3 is TGTGCCAGCAGCCCCTCCTTGGGCATTTCTGGAAACACCATATATTTT. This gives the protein CASSPSLGISGNTIYF.